A selection of T cell receptor beta chains follows, all from one sample in a study of chemoradiotherapy in HPV16-positive cancers. The data were produced by immunoSEQ multiplex PCR, yet TCRdb's version contains in-frame clones alone and is incomplete. This table holds fewer than 40,000 clones, around 92% found once. Sequenced material: blood, taken from a patient who underwent chemoradiotherapy. These TCRs come from a human donor with HPV-associated anogenital cancer. CDR3s include the opening cysteine and the closing phenylalanine or tryptophan. The D gene is left open where the match is weak. Clone sizes are given selectively: once, few, many, or a class where the clone is expanded.

D	V	size	J	CDR3	DNA
-	TRBV15	-	TRBJ1-1	CATSIRGAGTEAFF	TGTGCCACCAGCATAAGGGGGGCTGGCACTGAAGCTTTCTTT
TRBD2	TRBV4-2	once	TRBJ2-7	CASSQERGVSSYEQYF	TGTGCCAGCAGCCAAGAACGGGGGGTTAGCTCCTACGAGCAGTACTTC
-	TRBV19	once	TRBJ1-2	CASSPSPRRFYGYTF	TGTGCCAGTAGCCCCTCCCCAAGGAGATTCTATGGCTACACCTTC
-	TRBV4-1	few	TRBJ1-1	CASSQESVRGAFF	TGCGCCAGCAGCCAAGAATCTGTCCGAGGGGCTTTCTTT
-	TRBV27	-	TRBJ2-5	CASSLYLQETQYF	TGTGCCAGCAGTTTATACCTCCAAGAGACCCAGTACTTC
TRBD2	TRBV15	once	TRBJ2-1	CATSRDLPRGGGSYNEQFF	TGTGCCACCAGCAGAGATTTGCCCAGAGGCGGGGGATCCTACAATGAGCAGTTCTTC
-	TRBV6-5	-	TRBJ2-1	CASSYKGGYNEQFF	TGTGCCAGCAGTTACAAGGGGGGGTACAATGAGCAGTTCTTC
-	TRBV9	once	TRBJ1-1	CASSVAPQQLNTEAFF	TGTGCCAGCAGCGTAGCACCACAGCAATTGAACACTGAAGCTTTCTTT
-	TRBV13	once	TRBJ2-7	CASSRRGGEQYF	TGTGCCAGCAGCAGGCGAGGGGGGGAGCAGTACTTC
-	TRBV9	-	TRBJ2-5	CASSVDGGRETQYF	TGTGCCAGCAGCGTAGATGGGGGAAGGGAGACCCAGTACTTC
TRBD1	TRBV9	-	TRBJ1-2	CASSTRDRSYGYTF	TGTGCCAGCAGCACCCGGGACAGGAGTTATGGCTACACCTTC
-	TRBV7-3	-	TRBJ2-1	CASSQGLYNEQFF	TGTGCCAGCAGCCAGGGACTTTACAATGAGCAGTTCTTC
TRBD2	TRBV29-1	-	TRBJ2-4	CSVERGEGAKNIQYF	TGCAGCGTTGAACGGGGGGAGGGGGCCAAAAACATTCAGTACTTC
-	TRBV7-3	-	TRBJ2-3	CASSSRPPDTQYF	TGTGCCAGCAGCTCCAGACCACCAGATACGCAGTATTTT
-	TRBV2	-	TRBJ2-7	CASKKETGGYEQYF	TGTGCCAGCAAGAAGGAGACAGGAGGGTACGAGCAGTACTTC
-	TRBV7-2	-	TRBJ2-7	CASSLGGGPYEQYF	TGTGCCAGCAGCTTAGGGGGCGGACCCTACGAGCAGTACTTC
TRBD1	TRBV4-1	once	TRBJ1-6	CASSQDGTGVNPPLHF	TGCGCCAGCAGCCAAGACGGGACAGGGGTGAATCCACCCCTCCACTTT
-	TRBV19	once	TRBJ1-2	CASRRDTRNTNYGYTF	TGTGCCAGTAGGAGGGACACCAGGAATACTAACTATGGCTACACCTTC
-	TRBV11-2	once	TRBJ1-6	CASSLGPYSSYNSPLHF	TGTGCCAGCAGCTTGGGCCCCTACAGCTCCTATAATTCACCCCTCCACTTT
-	TRBV27	-	TRBJ1-3	CASSASPGGSGNTIYF	TGTGCCAGCAGTGCTTCACCCGGGGGGTCTGGAAACACCATATATTTT
TRBD2	TRBV4-2	once	TRBJ2-5	CASSHHYVQRGVGETQYF	TGTGCCAGCAGCCACCACTATGTCCAGCGGGGGGTTGGGGAGACCCAGTACTTC
TRBD1	TRBV5-1	-	TRBJ2-6	CASSFRPPGQGSGANVLTF	TGCGCCAGCAGCTTCCGACCCCCGGGACAGGGCTCTGGGGCCAACGTCCTGACTTTC
TRBD1	TRBV5-1	-	TRBJ1-1	CASSLKAGTALGYTEAFF	TGCGCCAGCAGCTTAAAGGCCGGGACAGCCCTGGGGTACACTGAAGCTTTCTTT
TRBD2	TRBV13	once	TRBJ2-1	CASSFLAGGVDEQFF	TGTGCCAGCAGCTTTCTAGCGGGGGGGGTCGATGAGCAGTTCTTC
-	TRBV19	-	TRBJ1-1	CASSIILGTEAFF	TGTGCCAGTAGTATTATCCTCGGGACTGAAGCTTTCTTT
-	TRBV5-1	-	TRBJ1-4	CASSLDEKLFF	TGCGCCAGCAGCTTGGATGAAAAACTGTTTTTT
-	TRBV6-4	once	TRBJ2-3	CASSDTGGRGTDTQYF	TGTGCCAGCAGTGACACGGGGGGCAGGGGCACAGATACGCAGTATTTT
TRBD1	TRBV29-1	-	TRBJ2-2	CSARGTGENTGELFF	TGCAGCGCCCGCGGGACAGGGGAGAACACCGGGGAGCTGTTTTTT
-	TRBV11-2	-	TRBJ1-2	CASSFWGEGGYTF	TGTGCCAGCAGCTTTTGGGGGGAGGGTGGCTACACCTTC
-	TRBV6-5	-	TRBJ1-1	CASRKRQQNTEAFF	TGTGCCAGCAGAAAGAGACAGCAGAACACTGAAGCTTTCTTT
-	TRBV6-1	once	TRBJ1-5	CASSVGQGRQQPQHF	TGTGCCAGCAGTGTTGGTCAGGGGCGCCAACAGCCCCAGCATTTT
TRBD1	TRBV9	-	TRBJ1-1	CASSVGDSDTEAFF	TGTGCCAGCAGCGTGGGGGACAGCGACACTGAAGCTTTCTTT
-	TRBV19	once	TRBJ2-5	CASSTGGLLQETQYF	TGTGCCAGTAGTACCGGTGGACTGCTCCAAGAGACCCAGTACTTC
-	TRBV30	-	TRBJ1-1	CAWSGGTGAFF	TGTGCCTGGAGTGGGGGGACTGGAGCTTTCTTT
-	TRBV12-2	-	TRBJ2-2	CASRFLAGTGELFF	TGTGCAAGTCGCTTCTTAGCTGGAACCGGGGAGCTGTTTTTT
TRBD1	TRBV5-6	-	TRBJ1-1	CASRQGTNTEAFF	TGTGCCAGCAGACAGGGGACGAACACTGAAGCTTTCTTT
-	TRBV4-1	-	TRBJ1-4	CASSSRPATNEKLFF	TGCGCCAGCAGCTCCCGGCCTGCAACTAATGAAAAACTGTTTTTT
-	TRBV27	-	TRBJ2-7	CASSPTTDSYEQYF	TGTGCCAGCAGTCCGACGACAGATTCCTACGAGCAGTACTTC
-	TRBV7-3	-	TRBJ2-3	CASSFFGDTQYF	TGTGCCAGCAGCTTTTTTGGAGATACGCAGTATTTT
-	TRBV23-1	-	TRBJ2-4	CASSQGIKNIQYF	TGCGCCAGCAGTCAGGGAATAAAAAACATTCAGTACTTC
-	TRBV4-2	once	TRBJ2-5	CASSQGISGGGRETQYF	TGTGCCAGCAGCCAAGGGATTAGCGGAGGGGGGCGGGAGACCCAGTACTTC
-	TRBV19	-	TRBJ1-3	CASSIPITGLGSGNTIYF	TGTGCCAGTAGTATACCTATAACAGGGCTGGGTTCTGGAAACACCATATATTTT
TRBD1	TRBV30	-	TRBJ2-1	CAWRTIGGYYNEQFF	TGTGCCTGGAGGACAATAGGGGGCTATTACAATGAGCAGTTCTTC
-	TRBV11-2	-	TRBJ2-2	CASSSTNTGELFF	TGTGCCAGCAGCTCAACGAACACCGGGGAGCTGTTTTTT
TRBD1	TRBV4-2	-	TRBJ2-4	CASSEGNRGYIQYF	TGTGCCAGCAGCGAAGGGAACAGGGGATACATTCAGTACTTC
-	TRBV6-6	-	TRBJ2-3	CASTLARNTDTQYF	TGTGCCAGCACTTTAGCGAGAAACACAGATACGCAGTATTTT
-	TRBV5-5	-	TRBJ2-3	CASSLKTTIKLETDTQYF	TGTGCCAGCAGCTTAAAGACAACAATAAAGCTAGAAACAGATACGCAGTATTTT
-	TRBV5-1	-	TRBJ2-5	CASSWGEGLPIRETQYF	TGCGCCAGCAGCTGGGGCGAGGGACTCCCGATCCGAGAGACCCAGTACTTC
-	TRBV19	-	TRBJ2-2	CASSILQGGTGELFF	TGTGCCAGTAGTATTTTACAGGGTGGTACCGGGGAGCTGTTTTTT
TRBD1	TRBV11-3	-	TRBJ2-7	CASSLVPTGSSYEQYF	TGTGCCAGCAGCTTAGTTCCGACAGGGAGCTCCTACGAGCAGTACTTC
-	TRBV6-5	-	TRBJ2-2	CASAPSGGNTGELFF	TGTGCCAGCGCCCCTAGTGGGGGGAACACCGGGGAGCTGTTTTTT
-	TRBV5-6	-	TRBJ2-3	CASSLAGTGEGVDTQYF	TGTGCCAGCAGCTTGGCCGGTACAGGGGAGGGAGTCGATACGCAGTATTTT
TRBD2	TRBV19	-	TRBJ2-7	CASSIGLAGGHYEQYF	TGTGCCAGTAGTATTGGACTAGCGGGGGGGCACTACGAGCAGTACTTC
TRBD1	TRBV6-5	-	TRBJ1-1	CASRTGALNTEAFF	TGTGCCAGTAGGACAGGAGCTCTGAACACTGAAGCTTTCTTT
TRBD2	TRBV30	-	TRBJ2-7	CAWTRAGAPYEQYF	TGTGCCTGGACGCGGGCGGGAGCCCCCTACGAGCAGTACTTC
-	TRBV4-1	-	TRBJ2-1	CASSQAWSATYNEQFF	TGCGCCAGCAGCCAAGCTTGGTCTGCAACCTACAATGAGCAGTTCTTC
-	TRBV9	-	TRBJ1-6	CASSVSEGGSPLHF	TGTGCCAGCAGCGTTTCGGAGGGTGGATCACCCCTCCACTTT
TRBD1	TRBV2	-	TRBJ2-7	CASRVHGTGNGEQYF	TGTGCCAGCAGGGTCCATGGGACAGGGAACGGCGAGCAGTACTTC